The 22 T cell receptor beta chains given below trace back to one sample, sequenced in a study of blood T cell repertoires in COVID-19. This table comes from immunoSEQ multiplex PCR, and its TCRdb copy is limited to in-frame clones, with some not included. The sample contains fewer than 200,000 clones, around 88% of which appear only once. The source material was PBMCs or T cells enriched from blood (not recorded which). Every receptor here comes from a woman in her 50s in a cohort exposed to, infected with or recovered from COVID-19 (not recorded which).

Here the CDR3 reads CASSPGLAGVRQFF. CDR3 nucleotide sequence: TGTGCCAGCAGTCCGGGACTAGCGGGAGTACGGCAGTTCTTC. The chain recombines TRBV27 with TRBJ2-1; 14 nucleotides agree with TRBD2. Germline CDR1 reads MNHEY; CDR2 reads SMNVEV (reference sequence). The V and J ends lost 5 bases and 12 bases, in that order; junction bases with no gene match: 6. The CDR3 consists of 14 residues.

V is TRBV11-2 and J is TRBJ1-6; 7 bases fit TRBD1. Trimming took 5 bases from V and 9 from J; bases not matched to a gene: 7. This CDR3 has 14 residues. CDR1 is SGHAT, CDR2 FQNNGV, per germline. CDR3 region: CASSVQGGGSPLHF. The CDR3 DNA follows: TGTGCCAGCAGCGTTCAGGGGGGAGGTTCACCCCTCCACTTT.

Regarding this clone: The sample contains more than one DNA sequence encoding this CDR3. The gene calls are TRBV28 and TRBJ1-2, with D hard to call. The CDR3 covers 11 residues. The ends were cut back, 5 bases at V and 4 bases at J, with 5 bases in the middle. The germline CDR1 and CDR2 sequences are MDHEN and SYDVKM. CDR3 protein: CASSPGYGYTF. CDR3 nucleotides: TGTGCCAGCAGTCCCGGCTATGGCTACACCTTC.

The chain carries TRBV5-1 and TRBJ2-7; no firm D call. This CDR3 is 14 amino acids long. CDR1 and CDR2 from the germline V gene are SGHRS and YFSETQ. The V end lost 0 bases, the J end lost 6 bases, and 13 bases lay between the germline ends. This chain's CDR3 is CASSLEVDLGEQYF. CDR3 coding DNA: TGCGCCAGCAGCTTGGAAGTTGACTTGGGCGAGCAGTACTTC. The entire variable domain, with the rest obtained from reference TRBV5-1 and TRBJ2-7, is as follows: KAGVTQTPRYLIKTRGQQVTLSCSPISGHRSVSWYQQTPGQGLQFLFEYFSETQRNKGNFPGRFSGRQFSNSRSEMNVSTLELGDSALYLCASSLEVDLGEQYFGPGTRLTVT.

The chain links TRBV3-1 (or the pseudogene TRBV3-2) to TRBJ2-5; 9 bases match TRBD2. CDR1 and CDR2 (germline): LGHDT, YNNKEL (reference sequence). Trimming cost V 4 bases and J 1 base; bases outside gene matches: 13. This CDR3 has 18 residues. CDR3 protein: CASSPRGLAGVIQETQYF. The CDR3, as DNA: TGTGCCAGCAGCCCCCGAGGATTAGCGGGAGTTATCCAAGAGACCCAGTACTTC.

The chain combines TRBV5-1 with TRBJ1-2; D gene unclear. The CDR3 spans 14 residues. The germline V gene has CDR1 SGHRS and CDR2 YFSETQ. The V gene lost 0 bases and the J gene lost 5 bases, with 11 bases spanning the gap. CDR3 region: CASSLGSPPYGYTF. The CDR3 DNA is TGCGCCAGCAGCTTGGGCAGTCCCCCTTATGGCTACACCTTC.

The gene calls are TRBV7-6 and TRBJ1-1, with D perhaps TRBD1 (5 bases). CDR1 and CDR2 from the germline V gene are SGHVS and FNYEAQ. V shed 5 bases and J shed 1 base, with 8 bases lying between them. This CDR3 region has 13 residues. In DNA form, the CDR3 reads TGTGCCAGCAGCCAGGGTCAGAACACTGAAGCTTTCTTT. Residues: CASSQGQNTEAFF.

The rearrangement joins TRBV9 to TRBJ1-2, with 12 bases lining up with TRBD1. Germline V CDR1 and CDR2: SGDLS, YYNGEE. V lost 0 bases to trimming and J lost 0 bases; unmatched junction nucleotides: 3. This CDR3 spans 17 amino acids. CDR3 protein: CASSVEGQGAPNYGYTF. The CDR3 bases are TGTGCCAGCAGCGTAGAGGGACAGGGGGCCCCTAACTATGGCTACACCTTC.

The chain uses TRBV19 and TRBJ1-1; no firm D call. Germline values: CDR1 LNHDA, CDR2 SQIVND (reference sequence). The CDR3 has 14 amino acids. V lost 8 bases, J lost 1 base, and 14 bases lay in between. CDR3 DNA: TGTGCCAGTCGAATTCCCCTATGGAACACTGAAGCTTTCTTT. Translated, it gives CASRIPLWNTEAFF.

V usage is TRBV19 and J usage is TRBJ2-6; 10 bases are shared with TRBD1. CDR1 is LNHDA and CDR2 is SQIVND in the germline V gene (reference sequence). The CDR3 is 17 amino acids. With V trimmed by 6 bases and J by 0 bases, 5 bases remained unmatched. The CDR3, as DNA: TGTGCCAGTAGGCGGACAGGGGGAGTCTCTGGGGCCAACGTCCTGACTTTC. Translated, it gives CASRRTGGVSGANVLTF.

This sequence joins TRBV11-2 and TRBJ2-7; unclear D gene. V lost 2 bases and J lost 4, with 6 bases in between. CDR1 and CDR2 from the germline V gene are SGHAT and FQNNGV. The CDR3 is 12 amino acids. The CDR3, as DNA: TGTGCCAGCAGCTTAATCTCTTACGAGCAGTACTTC. Its translation is CASSLISYEQYF.

This sequence joins TRBV7-3 and TRBJ1-1, with 8 bases fitting TRBD1. CDR3 length equals 17 residues. The V segment lost 5 bases and the J segment 1 base; nucleotides outside the gene matches: 12. Per germline, CDR1 SGHTA and CDR2 FQGTGA. The CDR3 loop reads CASSKSSLGTGNTEAFF. The CDR3 region has the DNA TGTGCCAGCAGCAAATCCTCCCTCGGGACAGGGAACACTGAAGCTTTCTTT.

V is TRBV18 and J is TRBJ2-1; 11 positions match TRBD2. CDR3 size: 17 residues. J was trimmed by 7 bases and V by 0 bases; bases with no gene match: 8. Germline CDR1 is KGHSH and CDR2 is LQKENI. In DNA, the CDR3 is TGTGCCAGCTCACCACCGTCTTTAGCGGGAGGGCAAAATGAGCAGTTCTTC. Protein: CASSPPSLAGGQNEQFF.

The chain employs TRBV6-5 and TRBJ2-7; possible D gene TRBD2, 5 bases. V was shortened by 6 bases and J by 5 bases, with 11 bases between the two germline ends. The CDR3 is 12 amino acids. The germline gives CDR1 MNHEY, CDR2 SVGAGI. Here the CDR3 DNA reads TGTGCCAGCAGCGAGGGTTTCAACGAGCAGTACTTC. Protein: CASSEGFNEQYF.

This chain links TRBV28 with TRBJ2-2; 9 bases align to TRBD2. Per germline, CDR1 MDHEN and CDR2 SYDVKM. With V trimmed by 6 bases and J by 0 bases, 5 bases remained unmatched. This CDR3 region has 16 residues. Written as DNA, the CDR3 is TGTGCCAGCAGGGACCGCGGGGGGGCGAACACCGGGGAGCTGTTTTTT. Translating it yields CASRDRGGANTGELFF.

The chain combines TRBV4-2 with TRBJ2-1; 15 nucleotides match TRBD2. The CDR3 runs 18 residues. Germline trimming cut 2 bases from V and 7 bases from J; bases unmatched to any gene: 9. Germline CDR1 and CDR2: LGHNA and YNFKEQ. This chain's CDR3 is CASSQIPGLAGGWNEQFF. The CDR3 DNA reads as TGTGCCAGCAGCCAAATTCCGGGACTAGCGGGGGGTTGGAATGAGCAGTTCTTC.

The chain employs TRBV29-1 and TRBJ1-3; D ambiguous. V dropped 3 bases and J dropped 2 bases, with 8 bases sitting between them. The CDR3 spans 13 residues. Germline CDR1 is SQVTM and CDR2 is ANQGSEA. The CDR3 loop reads CSVERRAGNTIYF. The CDR3 nucleotides read TGCAGCGTTGAGAGGAGGGCTGGAAACACCATATATTTT.

The chain recombines TRBV28 with TRBJ1-1; D perhaps matches TRBD1 (5 bases). The CDR3 is 15 amino acids. The V and J ends lost 7 bases and 4 bases respectively, with 19 bases between them. Germline V gene data show CDR1 as MDHEN and CDR2 as SYDVKM. The CDR3 sequence is CASTRGGGGSTEAFF. CDR3 nucleotide sequence: TGTGCCAGCACCCGTGGAGGCGGGGGTAGCACTGAAGCTTTCTTT.

This clone has only a few counts. The chain employs TRBV4-3 and TRBJ2-5, with 9 bases lining up with TRBD1. The trim removed 3 bases at V and 4 bases at J, leaving 9 bases unmatched. The CDR3 extends over 16 amino acids. CDR1 LGHNA and CDR2 YSLEER come from the germline V gene. CDR3 amino acids: CASSQDDRGRGETQYF. Written as DNA, the CDR3 is TGCGCCAGCAGCCAGGACGACAGGGGGAGAGGAGAGACCCAGTACTTC.

The chain links TRBV11-2 to TRBJ2-3, with TRBD2 identical over 7 bases. The CDR3 runs to 15 residues. V was clipped by 0 bases and J by 2 bases; unmatched bases: 2. Germline V gene lookup returns CDR1 SGHAT and CDR2 FQNNGV. The CDR3 DNA reads TGTGCCAGCAGCTTAGAGCGGGGGAACACAGATACGCAGTATTTT. This translates into CASSLERGNTDTQYF.

The chain recombines TRBV19 with TRBJ2-7, with 7 bases identical to TRBD2. CDR1 and CDR2 from the germline V gene are LNHDA and SQIVND (reference sequence). V trimming: 8 bases; J trimming: 0 bases; junction bases outside the gene matches: 4. CDR3 length: 13 residues. The CDR3 is CASSRTSSYEQYF. The CDR3 DNA reads as TGTGCCAGTTCCAGGACTAGCTCCTACGAGCAGTACTTC. The complete variable domain, with remaining parts taken from reference TRBV19 and TRBJ2-7, reads DGGITQSPKYLFRKEGQNVTLSCEQNLNHDAMYWYRQDPGQGLRLIYYSQIVNDFQKGDIAEGYSVSREKKESFPLTVTSAQKNPTAFYLCASSRTSSYEQYFGPGTRLTVT.

In DNA form, the CDR3 reads TGTGCCAGCCAGGAGGTGGCTGCAGATACGCAGTATTTT. Translation gives CASQEVAADTQYF. The V gene is TRBV7-9, the J gene TRBJ2-3; possible D gene TRBD2, 5 bases. CDR3 length: 13 residues. Germline V gene data show CDR1 as SEHNR and CDR2 as FQNEAQ (reference sequence). Deletions cut 8 bases from V and 4 bases from J, with 13 bases between.